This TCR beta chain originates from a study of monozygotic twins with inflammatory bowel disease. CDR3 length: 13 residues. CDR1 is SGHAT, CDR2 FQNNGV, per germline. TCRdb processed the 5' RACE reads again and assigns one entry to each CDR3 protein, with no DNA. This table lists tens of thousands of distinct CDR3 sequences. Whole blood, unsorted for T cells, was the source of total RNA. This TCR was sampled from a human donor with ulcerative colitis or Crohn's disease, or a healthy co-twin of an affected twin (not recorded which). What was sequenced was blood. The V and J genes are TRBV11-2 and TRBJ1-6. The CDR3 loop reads CASSRTINSPLHF.